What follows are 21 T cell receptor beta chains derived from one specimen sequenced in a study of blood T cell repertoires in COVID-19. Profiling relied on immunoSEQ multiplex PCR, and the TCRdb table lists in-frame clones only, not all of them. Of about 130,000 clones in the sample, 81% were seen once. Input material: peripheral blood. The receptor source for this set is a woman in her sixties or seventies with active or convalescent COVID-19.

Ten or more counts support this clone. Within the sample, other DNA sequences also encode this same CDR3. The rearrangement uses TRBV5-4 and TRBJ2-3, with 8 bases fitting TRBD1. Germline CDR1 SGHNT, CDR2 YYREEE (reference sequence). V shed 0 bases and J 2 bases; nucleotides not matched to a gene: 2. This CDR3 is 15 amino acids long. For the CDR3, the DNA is TGTGCCAGCAGCTTGGACAGGGGGTTCACAGATACGCAGTATTTT. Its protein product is CASSLDRGFTDTQYF.

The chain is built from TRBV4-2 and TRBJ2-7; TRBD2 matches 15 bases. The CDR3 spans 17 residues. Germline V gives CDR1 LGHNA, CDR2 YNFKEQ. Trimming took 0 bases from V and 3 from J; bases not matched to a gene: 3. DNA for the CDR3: TGTGCCAGCAGCCAAGAGGGACTAGCGGGAGGCAACTACGAGCAGTACTTC. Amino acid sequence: CASSQEGLAGGNYEQYF.

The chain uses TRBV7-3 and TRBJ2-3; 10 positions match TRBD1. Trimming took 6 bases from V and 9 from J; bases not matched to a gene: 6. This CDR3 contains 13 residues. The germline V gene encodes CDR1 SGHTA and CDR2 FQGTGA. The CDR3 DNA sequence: TGTGCCAGCAGTAATTCGGGACAGGGGACGCAGTATTTT. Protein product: CASSNSGQGTQYF.

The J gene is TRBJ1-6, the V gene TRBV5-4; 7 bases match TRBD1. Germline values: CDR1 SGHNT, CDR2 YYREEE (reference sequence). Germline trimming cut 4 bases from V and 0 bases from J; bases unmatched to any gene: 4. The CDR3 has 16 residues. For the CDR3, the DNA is TGTGCCAGCAGCGCACAGGGGAGCTCCTATAATTCACCCCTCCACTTT. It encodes CASSAQGSSYNSPLHF. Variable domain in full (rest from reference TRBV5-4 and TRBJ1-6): ETGVTQSPTHLIKTRGQQVTLRCSSQSGHNTVSWYQQALGQGPQFIFQYYREEENGRGNFPPRFSGLQFPNYSSELNVNALELDDSALYLCASSAQGSSYNSPLHFGNGTRLTVT.

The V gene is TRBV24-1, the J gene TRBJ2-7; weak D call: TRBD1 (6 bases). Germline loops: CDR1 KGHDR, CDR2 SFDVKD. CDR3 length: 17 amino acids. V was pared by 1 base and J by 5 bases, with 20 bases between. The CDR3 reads CATSDFRDTIKRNEQYV. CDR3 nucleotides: TGTGCCACCAGTGATTTCCGGGACACTATCAAGCGGAACGAGCAGTACGTC.

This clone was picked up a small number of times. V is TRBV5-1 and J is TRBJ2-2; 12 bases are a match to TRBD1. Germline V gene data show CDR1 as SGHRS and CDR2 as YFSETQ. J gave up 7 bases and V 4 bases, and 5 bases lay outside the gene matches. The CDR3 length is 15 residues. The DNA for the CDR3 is TGCGCCAGCAGCAAAGGGACAGGGGGCCACGGGGAGCTGTTTTTT. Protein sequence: CASSKGTGGHGELFF.

This CDR3 reads CASSERQGRSQPQHF. The CDR3 nucleotides read TGTGCCAGCAGTGAGCGACAGGGGAGAAGTCAGCCCCAGCATTTT. The rearrangement links TRBV6-1 to TRBJ1-5, with 8 bases aligning to TRBD1. The germline V gene has CDR1 MNHNS and CDR2 SASEGT. This CDR3 is 15 amino acids long. V shed 3 bases, J shed 6 bases, and the junction held 7 bases outside the gene matches.

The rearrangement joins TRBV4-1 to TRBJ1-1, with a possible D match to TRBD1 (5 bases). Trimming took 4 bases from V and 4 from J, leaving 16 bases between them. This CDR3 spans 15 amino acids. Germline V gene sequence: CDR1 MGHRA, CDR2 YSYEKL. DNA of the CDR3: TGCGCCAGCAGCCTCCAGACAGCCCAAGTCACTGAAGCTTTCTTT. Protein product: CASSLQTAQVTEAFF.

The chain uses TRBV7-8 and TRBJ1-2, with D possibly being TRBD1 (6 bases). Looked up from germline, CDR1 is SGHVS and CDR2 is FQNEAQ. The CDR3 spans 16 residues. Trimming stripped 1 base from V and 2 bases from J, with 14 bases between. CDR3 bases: TGTGCCAGCAGCTTAGTAGCAGGGGAGTACAACTATGGCTACACCTTC. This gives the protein CASSLVAGEYNYGYTF.

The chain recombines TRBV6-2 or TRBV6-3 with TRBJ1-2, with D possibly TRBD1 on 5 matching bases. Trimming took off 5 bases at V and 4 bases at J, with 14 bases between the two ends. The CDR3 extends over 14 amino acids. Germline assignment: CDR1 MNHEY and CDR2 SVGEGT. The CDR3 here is CASSLRVDSYGYTF. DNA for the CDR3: TGTGCCAGCAGTCTCAGGGTTGACTCCTATGGCTACACCTTC.

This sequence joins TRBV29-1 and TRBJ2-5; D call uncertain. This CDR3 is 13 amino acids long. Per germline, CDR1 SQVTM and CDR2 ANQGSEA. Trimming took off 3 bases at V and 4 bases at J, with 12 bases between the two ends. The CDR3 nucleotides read TGCAGCGTTGACTTGTGGAGTGGAGAGACCCAGTACTTC. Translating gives CSVDLWSGETQYF.

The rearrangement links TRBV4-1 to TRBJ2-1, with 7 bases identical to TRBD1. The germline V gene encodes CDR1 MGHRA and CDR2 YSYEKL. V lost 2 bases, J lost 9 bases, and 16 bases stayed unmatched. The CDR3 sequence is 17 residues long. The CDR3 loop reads CASSQRSTGSIHSEQFF. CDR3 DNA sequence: TGCGCCAGCAGCCAAAGATCGACAGGGAGTATTCATAGTGAGCAGTTCTTC.

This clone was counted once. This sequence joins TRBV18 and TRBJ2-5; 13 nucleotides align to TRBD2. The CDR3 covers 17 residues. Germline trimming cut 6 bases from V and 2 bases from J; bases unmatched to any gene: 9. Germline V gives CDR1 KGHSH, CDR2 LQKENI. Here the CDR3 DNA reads TGTGCCAGCTCGCTCACACCGGGACTAGCGGGGCAAGAGACCCAGTACTTC. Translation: CASSLTPGLAGQETQYF.

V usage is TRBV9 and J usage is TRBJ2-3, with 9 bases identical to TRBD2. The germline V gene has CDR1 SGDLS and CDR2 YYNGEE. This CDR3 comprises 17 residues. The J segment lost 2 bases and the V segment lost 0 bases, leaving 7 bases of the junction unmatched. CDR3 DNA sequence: TGTGCCAGCAGCGTAGGTCGTCTAGCGGGGACCACAGATACGCAGTATTTT. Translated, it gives CASSVGRLAGTTDTQYF.

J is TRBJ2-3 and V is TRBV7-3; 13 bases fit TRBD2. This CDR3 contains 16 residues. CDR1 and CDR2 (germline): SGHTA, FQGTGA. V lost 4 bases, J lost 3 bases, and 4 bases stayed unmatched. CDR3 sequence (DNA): TGTGCCAGCAGCTCCGGGACTAGCGGGACGACAGATACGCAGTATTTT. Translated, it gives CASSSGTSGTTDTQYF.

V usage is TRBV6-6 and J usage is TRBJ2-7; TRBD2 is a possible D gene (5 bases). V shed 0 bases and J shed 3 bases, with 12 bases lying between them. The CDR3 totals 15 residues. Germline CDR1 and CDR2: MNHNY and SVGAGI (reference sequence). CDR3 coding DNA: TGTGCCAGCAGTTACTCTATGTGGAGGAACTACGAGCAGTACTTC. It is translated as CASSYSMWRNYEQYF.

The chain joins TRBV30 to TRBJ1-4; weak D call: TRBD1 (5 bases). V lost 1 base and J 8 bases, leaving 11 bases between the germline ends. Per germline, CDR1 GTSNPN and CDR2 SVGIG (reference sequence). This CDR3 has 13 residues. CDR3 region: CAWSEQAGEKLFF. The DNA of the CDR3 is TGTGCCTGGAGTGAACAGGCTGGCGAAAAACTGTTTTTT.

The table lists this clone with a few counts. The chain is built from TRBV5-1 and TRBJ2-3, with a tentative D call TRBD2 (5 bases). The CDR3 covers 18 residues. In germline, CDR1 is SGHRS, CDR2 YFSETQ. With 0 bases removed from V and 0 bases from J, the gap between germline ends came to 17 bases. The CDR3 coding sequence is TGCGCCAGCAGCTTGGAAGCCCCCAGCGGTACTAGCACAGATACGCAGTATTTT. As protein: CASSLEAPSGTSTDTQYF.

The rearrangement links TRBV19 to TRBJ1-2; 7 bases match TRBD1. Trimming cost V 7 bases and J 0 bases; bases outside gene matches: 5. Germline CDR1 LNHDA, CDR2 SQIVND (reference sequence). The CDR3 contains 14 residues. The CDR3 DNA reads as TGTGCCAGTAAGGGACAGATCGCTAACTATGGCTACACCTTC. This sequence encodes CASKGQIANYGYTF.

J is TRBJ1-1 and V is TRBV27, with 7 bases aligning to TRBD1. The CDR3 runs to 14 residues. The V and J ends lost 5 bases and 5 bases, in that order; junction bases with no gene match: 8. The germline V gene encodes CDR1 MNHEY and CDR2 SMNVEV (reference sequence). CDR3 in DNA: TGTGCCAGCAGTATCATGACAGGGTTGACTGAAGCTTTCTTT. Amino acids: CASSIMTGLTEAFF.

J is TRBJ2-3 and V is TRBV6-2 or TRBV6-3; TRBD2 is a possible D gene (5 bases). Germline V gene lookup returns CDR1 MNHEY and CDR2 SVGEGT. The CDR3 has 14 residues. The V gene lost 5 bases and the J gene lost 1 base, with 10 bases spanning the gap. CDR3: CASSGLAGTDTQYF. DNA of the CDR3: TGTGCCAGCAGTGGTCTAGCAGGCACAGATACGCAGTATTTT.